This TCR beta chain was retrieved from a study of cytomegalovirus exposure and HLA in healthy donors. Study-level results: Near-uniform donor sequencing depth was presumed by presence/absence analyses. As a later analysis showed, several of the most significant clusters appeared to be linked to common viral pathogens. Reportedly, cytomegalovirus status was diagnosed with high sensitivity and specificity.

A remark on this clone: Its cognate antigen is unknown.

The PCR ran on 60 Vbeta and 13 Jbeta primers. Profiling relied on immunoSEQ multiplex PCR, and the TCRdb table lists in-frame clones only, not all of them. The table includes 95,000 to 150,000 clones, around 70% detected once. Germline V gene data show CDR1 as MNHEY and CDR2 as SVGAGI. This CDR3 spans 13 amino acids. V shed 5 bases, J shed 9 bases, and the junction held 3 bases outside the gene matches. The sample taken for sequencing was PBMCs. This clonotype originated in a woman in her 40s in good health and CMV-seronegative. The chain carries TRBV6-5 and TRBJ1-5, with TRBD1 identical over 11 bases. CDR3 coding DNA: TGTGCCAGCAGTCGGACAGGGGGCTGGCCCCAGCATTTT. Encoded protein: CASSRTGGWPQHF.